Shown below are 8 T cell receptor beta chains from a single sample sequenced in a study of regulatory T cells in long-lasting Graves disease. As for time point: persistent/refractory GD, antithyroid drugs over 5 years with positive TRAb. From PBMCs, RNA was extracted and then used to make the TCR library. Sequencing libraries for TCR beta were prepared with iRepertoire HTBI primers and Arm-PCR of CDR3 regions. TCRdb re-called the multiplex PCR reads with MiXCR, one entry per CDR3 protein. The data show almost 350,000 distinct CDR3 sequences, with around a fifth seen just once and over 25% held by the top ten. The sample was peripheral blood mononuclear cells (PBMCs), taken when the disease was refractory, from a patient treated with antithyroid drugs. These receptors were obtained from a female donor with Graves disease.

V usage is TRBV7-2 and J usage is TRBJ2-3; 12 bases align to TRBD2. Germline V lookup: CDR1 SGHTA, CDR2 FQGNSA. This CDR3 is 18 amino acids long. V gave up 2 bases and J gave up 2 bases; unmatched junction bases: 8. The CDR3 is CASSLLLAGGRVTDTQYF. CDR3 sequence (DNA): TGTGCCAGCAGCTTATTGCTAGCGGGGGGGCGTGTCACAGATACGCAGTATTTT.

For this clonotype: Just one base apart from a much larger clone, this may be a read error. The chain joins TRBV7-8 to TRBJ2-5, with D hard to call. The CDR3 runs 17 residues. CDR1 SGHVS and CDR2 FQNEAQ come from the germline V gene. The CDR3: CASSLFGLVERQESQYF. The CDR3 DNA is TGTGCCAGCAGCTTATTCGGCTTGGTGGAGCGACAAGAGTCCCAGTACTTC.

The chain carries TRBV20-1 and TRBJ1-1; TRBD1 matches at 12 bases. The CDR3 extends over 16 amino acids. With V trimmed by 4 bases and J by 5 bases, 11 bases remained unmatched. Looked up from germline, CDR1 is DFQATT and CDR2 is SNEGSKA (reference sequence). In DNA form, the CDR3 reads TGCAGTGCTATCTCTCCGGGACAGGGGGCAAGAACTGAAGCTTTCTTT. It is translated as CSAISPGQGARTEAFF.

In DNA form, the CDR3 reads TGTGCCAGCAGCTTTTCAGCGAACACCGGGGAGCTGTTTTTT. Protein sequence: CASSFSANTGELFF. V is TRBV11-2 and J is TRBJ2-2, with D unclear. V lost 3 bases to trimming and J lost 0 bases, with 5 bases between them. This CDR3 has 14 residues. CDR1 and CDR2 (germline): SGHAT, FQNNGV. Variable domain in full (rest from reference TRBV11-2 and TRBJ2-2): EAGVAQSPRYKIIEKRQSVAFWCNPISGHATLYWYQQILGQGPKLLIQFQNNGVVDDSQLPKDRFSAERLKGVDSTLKIQPAKLEDSAVYLCASSFSANTGELFFGEGSRLTVL.

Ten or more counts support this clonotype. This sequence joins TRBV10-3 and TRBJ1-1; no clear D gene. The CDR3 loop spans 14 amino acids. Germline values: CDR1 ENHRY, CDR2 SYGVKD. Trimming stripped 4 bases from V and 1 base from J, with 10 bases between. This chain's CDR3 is CAISVGGTNTEAFF. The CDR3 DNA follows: TGTGCCATCAGTGTGGGCGGCACGAACACTGAAGCTTTCTTT.

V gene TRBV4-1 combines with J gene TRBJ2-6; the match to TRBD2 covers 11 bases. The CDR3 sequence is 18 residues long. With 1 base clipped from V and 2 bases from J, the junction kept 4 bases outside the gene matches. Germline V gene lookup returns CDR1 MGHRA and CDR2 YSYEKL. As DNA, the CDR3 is TGCGCCAGCAGCCAAGGGGTAGCGGGGGGGCCTGGGGCCAACGTCCTGACTTTC. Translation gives CASSQGVAGGPGANVLTF.

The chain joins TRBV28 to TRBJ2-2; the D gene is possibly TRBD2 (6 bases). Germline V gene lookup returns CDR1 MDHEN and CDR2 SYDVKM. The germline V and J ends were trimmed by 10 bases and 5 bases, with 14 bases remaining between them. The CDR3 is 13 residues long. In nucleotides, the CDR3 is TGTGCCAACGCGGGACGGAGAACCGGGGAGCTGTTTTTT. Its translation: CANAGRRTGELFF. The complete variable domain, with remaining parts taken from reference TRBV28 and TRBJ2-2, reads DVKVTQSSRYLVKRTGEKVFLECVQDMDHENMFWYRQDPGLGLRLIYFSYDVKMKEKGDIPEGYSVSREKKERFSLILESASTNQTSMYLCANAGRRTGELFFGEGSRLTVL.

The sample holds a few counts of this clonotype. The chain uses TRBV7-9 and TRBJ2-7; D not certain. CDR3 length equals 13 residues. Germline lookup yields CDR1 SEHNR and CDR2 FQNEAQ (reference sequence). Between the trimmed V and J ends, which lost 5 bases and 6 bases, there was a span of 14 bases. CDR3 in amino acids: CASSPRLVSEQYF. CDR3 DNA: TGTGCCAGCAGCCCAAGGCTCGTCTCCGAGCAGTACTTC. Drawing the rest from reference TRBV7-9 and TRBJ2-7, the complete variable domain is DTGVSQNPRHKITKRGQNVTFRCDPISEHNRLYWYRQTLGQGPEFLTYFQNEAQLEKSRLLSDRFSAERPKGSFSTLEIQRTEQGDSAMYLCASSPRLVSEQYFGPGTRLTVT.